Reported below is one TCR beta chain. This sample stems from a study of blood T cells in healthy people across ages. Together with a sample-barcoded 5' primer, a J-beta primer mix was included in a second PCR lasting roughly 6 to 12 cycles. TCRdb recomputed calls from the 5' RACE reads with MiXCR, one row per CDR3 protein. The repertoire holds over a million distinct CDR3 sequences, with over 35% as singletons. Trimming at V came to 2 bases and at J to 2 bases, leaving 1 base not matched to a gene. CDR3 length: 15 residues. CDR1 and CDR2 from the germline V gene are MNHEY and SVGAGI. This chain links TRBV6-5 with TRBJ2-7, with 12 bases identical to TRBD2. The sequencing input was blood. This sequence originates from a woman aged 55 to 70 in good health. CDR3 sequence (DNA): TGTGCCAGCAGTTACGGACTAGCGGGGCCCTACGAGCAGTACTTC. Translation gives CASSYGLAGPYEQYF.